The present T cell receptor beta chain was sequenced within a study of blood T cell repertoires in COVID-19. Study-wide context: The study drew acute and convalescent COVID-19 samples from the United States, Italy and Spain. PBMCs, B-cell-depleted T cells, or T cells provided the cDNA or gDNA that made up the material.

Generated by immunoSEQ multiplex PCR, the TCRdb table keeps only in-frame clones and is missing some. Among 120,000 to 150,000 clones listed, roughly 76% were seen once. Germline CDR1 reads SGHTA; CDR2 reads FQGTGA. The V end lost 4 bases, the J end lost 5 bases, and 20 bases lay between the germline ends. This CDR3 is 17 amino acids long. The sequenced sample was peripheral blood. The sequence derives from a human donor with acute or convalescent COVID-19. The donor label of this sample is uncertain. The gene calls are TRBV7-3 and TRBJ2-2; D remains ambiguous. The CDR3 sequence is CASSSVASKTSTGELFF. As DNA, the CDR3 is TGTGCCAGCAGCTCGGTGGCCTCCAAGACTTCTACCGGGGAGCTGTTTTTT.